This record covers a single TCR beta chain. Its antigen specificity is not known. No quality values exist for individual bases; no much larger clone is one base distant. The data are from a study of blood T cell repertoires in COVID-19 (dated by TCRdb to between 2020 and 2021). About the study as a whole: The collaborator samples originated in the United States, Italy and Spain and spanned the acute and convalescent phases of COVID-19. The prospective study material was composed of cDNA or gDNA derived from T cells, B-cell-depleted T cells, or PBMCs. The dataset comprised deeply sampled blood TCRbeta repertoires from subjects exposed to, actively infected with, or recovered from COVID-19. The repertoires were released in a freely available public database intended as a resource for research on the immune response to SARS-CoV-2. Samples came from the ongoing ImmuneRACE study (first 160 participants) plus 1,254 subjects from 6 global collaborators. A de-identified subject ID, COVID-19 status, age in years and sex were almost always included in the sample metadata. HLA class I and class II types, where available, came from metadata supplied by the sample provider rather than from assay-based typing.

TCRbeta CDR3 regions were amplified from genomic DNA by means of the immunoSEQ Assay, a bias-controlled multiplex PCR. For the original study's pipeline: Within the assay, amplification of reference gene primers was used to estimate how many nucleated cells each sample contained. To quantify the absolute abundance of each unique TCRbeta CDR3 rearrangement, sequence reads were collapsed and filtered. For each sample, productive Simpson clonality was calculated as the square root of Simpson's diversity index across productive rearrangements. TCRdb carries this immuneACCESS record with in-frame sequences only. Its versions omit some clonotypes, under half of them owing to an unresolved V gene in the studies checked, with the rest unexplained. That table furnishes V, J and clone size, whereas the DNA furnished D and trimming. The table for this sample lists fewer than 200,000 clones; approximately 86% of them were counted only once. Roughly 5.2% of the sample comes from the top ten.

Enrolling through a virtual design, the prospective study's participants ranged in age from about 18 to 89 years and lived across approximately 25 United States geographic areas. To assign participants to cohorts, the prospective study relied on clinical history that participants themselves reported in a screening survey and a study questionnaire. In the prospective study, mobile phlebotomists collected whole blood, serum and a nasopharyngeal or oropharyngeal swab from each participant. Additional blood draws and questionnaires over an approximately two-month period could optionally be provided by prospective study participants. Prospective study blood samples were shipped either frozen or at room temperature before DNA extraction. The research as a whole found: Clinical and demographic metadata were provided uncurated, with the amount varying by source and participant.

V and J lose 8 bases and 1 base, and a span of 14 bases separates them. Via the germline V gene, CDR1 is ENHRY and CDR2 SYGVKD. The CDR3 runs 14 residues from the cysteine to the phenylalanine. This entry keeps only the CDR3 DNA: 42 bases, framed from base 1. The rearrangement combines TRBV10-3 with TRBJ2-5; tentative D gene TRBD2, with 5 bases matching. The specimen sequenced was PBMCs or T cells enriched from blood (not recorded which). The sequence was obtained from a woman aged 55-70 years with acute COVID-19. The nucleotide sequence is TGTGCCATCTCCAGCGGATTGCCCCAAGAGACCCAGTACTTC. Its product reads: CAISSGLPQETQYF.